The 27 T cell receptor beta chains presented below share a single source sample, sequenced in a study of patients and donors after allogeneic stem cell transplantation. TCRdb re-called the RT-PCR reads through MiXCR, storing one row per CDR3 protein. The repertoire has roughly 40,000 distinct CDR3 sequences, about 30% of them found once; the top ten carry around 72%. The sequencing input was blood, either unsorted or a sorted T cell fraction (not recorded which). The receptors come from a human donor who was either an allogeneic HSCT recipient or a stem cell or donor lymphocyte infusion donor (not recorded which). It is not recorded whose cells these are; they may come from a transplant donor.

This clonotype was observed a handful of times. The chain links TRBV19 to TRBJ2-7; a possible D gene is TRBD2 (5 bases). From germline, CDR1 is LNHDA and CDR2 SQIVND (reference sequence). There are 13 residues in the CDR3. Trimming pared 6 bases from V and 0 bases from J, leaving 9 bases between. In nucleotides, the CDR3 is TGTGCCAGTAGACTGGAGGACTCCTACGAGCAGTACTTC. It encodes CASRLEDSYEQYF.

V gene TRBV27 combines with J gene TRBJ2-7; D might be TRBD2 (6 bases). This CDR3 contains 14 residues. Germline lookup yields CDR1 MNHEY and CDR2 SMNVEV (reference sequence). With 3 bases removed from V and 0 bases from J, the gap between germline ends came to 9 bases. The CDR3 bases are TGTGCCAGCAGTTTGGCGGGGTTCTCCTACGAGCAGTACTTC. Translation gives CASSLAGFSYEQYF.

This clonotype was seen at least ten times. V is TRBV6-5 and J is TRBJ1-2; 7 nucleotides agree with TRBD1. With V trimmed by 0 bases and J by 3 bases, 4 bases remained unmatched. From germline, CDR1 is MNHEY and CDR2 SVGAGI. This CDR3 region has 15 residues. CDR3 DNA: TGTGCCAGCAGTTACTCCAGACAGGGTCACTATGGCTACACCTTC. Translation: CASSYSRQGHYGYTF.

The sample holds many counts of this clonotype. V is TRBV12-3 or TRBV12-4 and J is TRBJ1-3; D may be TRBD1 (6 bases). Trimming took 5 bases from V and 11 from J, leaving 16 bases between them. There are 13 residues in the CDR3. CDR3 sequence reads: CASSPHRVGSIYF. The CDR3 region has the DNA TGTGCCAGCAGTCCGCACAGGGTTGGGTCCATATATTTT.

J is TRBJ1-4 and V is TRBV4-3; 7 bases are a match to TRBD1. The CDR3 consists of 14 residues. Trimming removed 4 bases from V and 5 bases from J; junction bases left unmatched: 4. The germline CDR1 and CDR2 sequences are LGHNA and YSLEER. The CDR3 DNA is TGCGCCAGCAGCCCGGGACAGAGGAATGAAAAACTGTTTTTT. Protein: CASSPGQRNEKLFF.

The chain uses TRBV27 and TRBJ2-7, with unresolved D. The CDR3 sequence is 15 residues long. Germline assignment: CDR1 MNHEY and CDR2 SMNVEV (reference sequence). V lost 7 bases and J lost 3, with 19 bases in between. For the CDR3, the DNA is TGTGCCAGCATCGACTTTAGGGATAGTGGCTACGAGCAGTACTTC. Translating it yields CASIDFRDSGYEQYF.

This clonotype was seen many times. The V gene is TRBV27, the J gene TRBJ1-5, with unresolved D. V shed 6 bases and J shed 2 bases, with 8 bases lying between them. The germline gives CDR1 MNHEY, CDR2 SMNVEV (reference sequence). This CDR3 has 13 amino acids. CDR3 DNA: TGTGCCAGCAGCCATCGTGGCAATCAGCCCCAGCATTTT. Amino acids: CASSHRGNQPQHF.

The CDR3 reads CASRARDADEQFF. The CDR3 region has the DNA TGTGCCAGCAGGGCTAGGGATGCGGATGAGCAGTTCTTC. The V call is TRBV9, the J call TRBJ2-1; D is unclear. V dropped 5 bases and J dropped 8 bases, with 14 bases sitting between them. The germline gives CDR1 SGDLS, CDR2 YYNGEE. There are 13 residues in the CDR3.

The V gene is TRBV7-2, the J gene TRBJ2-1, with a tentative D call TRBD1 (6 bases). The CDR3 extends over 15 amino acids. Between the trimmed V and J ends, which lost 3 bases and 4 bases, there was a span of 13 bases. Germline V gene data show CDR1 as SGHTA and CDR2 as FQGNSA. CDR3 nucleotides: TGTGCCAGCAGCTTTAGGGGGATCCCTTACAATGAGCAGTTCTTC. Residues: CASSFRGIPYNEQFF.

V gene TRBV2 combines with J gene TRBJ1-5; TRBD1 agrees at 9 bases. V was pared by 9 bases and J by 7 bases, with 7 bases of the junction left unmatched. This CDR3 has 13 amino acids. Germline loops: CDR1 SNHLY, CDR2 FYNNEI. CDR3 sequence reads: CARDRGTFQPQHF. Here the CDR3 DNA reads TGTGCCAGGGACAGGGGAACATTCCAGCCCCAGCATTTT.

This clonotype occurred many times. The chain couples TRBV28 to TRBJ1-4; D ambiguous. Germline values: CDR1 MDHEN, CDR2 SYDVKM. V lost 2 bases and J lost 8, with 12 bases in between. There are 14 residues in the CDR3. The CDR3 region is CASSLGQNWEKLFF. In DNA, the CDR3 is TGTGCCAGCAGTTTAGGGCAGAACTGGGAAAAACTGTTTTTT.

This chain connects TRBV4-3 to TRBJ2-1; 7 bases agree with TRBD2. The V segment lost 6 bases and the J segment 3 bases; nucleotides outside the gene matches: 11. This CDR3 has 16 residues. Looked up from germline, CDR1 is LGHNA and CDR2 is YSLEER. The CDR3 coding sequence is TGCGCCAGCAGTTTGTACCGGGACTACAACTACAATGAGCAGTTCTTC. Protein: CASSLYRDYNYNEQFF.

The V call is TRBV5-1, the J call TRBJ2-5, with 7 bases lining up with TRBD2. The CDR3 covers 14 residues. The V segment lost 3 bases and the J segment 3 bases; nucleotides outside the gene matches: 5. Germline values: CDR1 SGHRS, CDR2 YFSETQ. The CDR3 region has the DNA TGCGCCAGCAGCTATGGGAGGGTTGAAGAGACCCAGTACTTC. It translates to CASSYGRVEETQYF.

This clonotype has at least ten counts. V and J are TRBV5-1 and TRBJ1-5, with 10 bases that match TRBD1. The CDR3 is 15 residues long. V gave up 4 bases and J gave up 6 bases; unmatched junction bases: 7. Germline V CDR1 and CDR2: SGHRS, YFSETQ. CDR3 DNA: TGCGCCAGCAGCATCGGGACAGGGGTGTTTCAGCCCCAGCATTTT. Its protein is CASSIGTGVFQPQHF.

This clonotype was recorded a few times. The chain employs TRBV5-6 and TRBJ2-1, with TRBD2 matching 9 bases. V trimming: 0 bases; J trimming: 10 bases; junction bases outside the gene matches: 14. There are 17 residues in the CDR3. The germline CDR1 and CDR2 sequences are SGHDT and YYEEEE. The CDR3 bases are TGTGCCAGCAGCTTGGGTTCTATCAGGCTAGCGGGAAACGAGCAGTTCTTC. Amino acid sequence: CASSLGSIRLAGNEQFF.

This clonotype occurred a few times. The rearrangement uses TRBV19 and TRBJ1-5, with a tentative D call TRBD1 (6 bases). The CDR3 loop spans 16 amino acids. Looked up from germline, CDR1 is LNHDA and CDR2 is SQIVND (reference sequence). V lost 6 bases and J lost 5, with 20 bases in between. The CDR3 here is CASSPGRGRIDQPQHF. As DNA, the CDR3 is TGTGCCAGTAGCCCCGGCAGGGGAAGAATCGATCAGCCCCAGCATTTT.

The rearrangement uses TRBV29-1 and TRBJ1-1; D not resolved. Germline V gene lookup returns CDR1 SQVTM and CDR2 ANQGSEA. This CDR3 has 15 residues. V dropped 4 bases and J dropped 3 bases, with 18 bases sitting between them. CDR3: CSVVPGTPRYTEAFF. The CDR3 DNA follows: TGCAGCGTTGTTCCCGGCACCCCGCGATACACTGAAGCTTTCTTT.

This clonotype came up many times. The chain combines TRBV28 with TRBJ1-5, with D tentatively TRBD1 (6 bases). The CDR3 runs 12 residues. Trimming took off 6 bases at V and 12 bases at J, with 15 bases between the two ends. Germline V gene sequence: CDR1 MDHEN, CDR2 SYDVKM. The CDR3 is CASRPIRGSQHF. The DNA of the CDR3 is TGTGCCAGCAGACCCATAAGGGGGAGCCAGCATTTT.

This chain uses TRBV12-3 or TRBV12-4 with TRBJ1-5; no reliable D call. V lost 5 bases and J lost 5, with 10 bases in between. The CDR3 covers 13 residues. CDR3 in DNA: TGTGCCAGCAGTGAGCGTCGGGATCAGCCCCAGCATTTT. Protein: CASSERRDQPQHF.

This clonotype occurred once. The chain joins TRBV4-1 to TRBJ2-1, with 13 bases identical to TRBD2. The CDR3 contains 17 residues. With V trimmed by 4 bases and J by 0 bases, 3 bases remained unmatched. CDR1 and CDR2 (germline): MGHRA, YSYEKL. In DNA, the CDR3 is TGCGCCAGCAGCCCGGGACTAGCGGGACGCTCCTACAATGAGCAGTTCTTC. This translates into CASSPGLAGRSYNEQFF.

This clonotype was found a few times. J is TRBJ1-1 and V is TRBV5-1, with 9 bases lining up with TRBD1. In germline, CDR1 is SGHRS, CDR2 YFSETQ. CDR3 length: 16 residues. J was trimmed by 0 bases and V by 5 bases; bases with no gene match: 8. The CDR3 loop is CASSLQGATVNTEAFF. In DNA, the CDR3 is TGCGCCAGCAGTTTACAGGGGGCGACGGTGAACACTGAAGCTTTCTTT.

This clonotype was counted between two and nine times. A read error may be the cause here, since a much bigger clone is one base away. The rearrangement uses TRBV20-1 and TRBJ2-1; the D is unclear. The CDR3 consists of 11 residues. CDR1 and CDR2 from the germline V gene are DFQATT and SNEGSKA (reference sequence). CDR3 in amino acids: CSLSSYNEHFF. CDR3 bases: TGCAGTCTTAGTAGTTACAATGAGCATTTCTTC.

This chain uses TRBV6-5 with TRBJ1-2; 7 bases are shared with TRBD1. Germline V gene sequence: CDR1 MNHEY, CDR2 SVGAGI. V trimming: 7 bases; J trimming: 5 bases; junction bases outside the gene matches: 7. The CDR3 covers 13 residues. The CDR3 reads CASNGRGAYGYTF. CDR3 DNA sequence: TGTGCCAGCAACGGCAGGGGGGCGTATGGCTACACCTTC.

The V call is TRBV4-1, the J call TRBJ1-5; D is undetermined. Germline CDR1 is MGHRA and CDR2 is YSYEKL. The CDR3 extends over 13 amino acids. V was pared by 1 base and J by 7 bases, with 8 bases between. CDR3 residues: CASSQVAEQPQHF. The CDR3 bases are TGCGCCAGCAGCCAAGTCGCTGAACAGCCCCAGCATTTT.

The chain carries TRBV7-9 and TRBJ1-2, with D unresolved. CDR1 is SEHNR and CDR2 is FQNEAQ in the germline V gene (reference sequence). V was shortened by 4 bases and J by 6 bases, with 12 bases between the two germline ends. This CDR3 region has 13 residues. The CDR3 nucleotides are TGTGCCAGCAGCTCAATTCAATCGGATGGCTACACCTTC. Translated, it gives CASSSIQSDGYTF.

J is TRBJ2-3 and V is TRBV20-1, with D tentatively TRBD2 (6 bases). Germline assignment: CDR1 DFQATT and CDR2 SNEGSKA (reference sequence). V was shortened by 3 bases and J by 7 bases, with 14 bases between the two germline ends. The CDR3 loop spans 13 amino acids. CDR3 DNA sequence: TGCAGTGCTAGCGGGGGTCTTTGGCATACGCAGTATTTT. Translating gives CSASGGLWHTQYF.

This rearrangement joins TRBV5-1 to TRBJ1-2, with D maybe TRBD1 (6 bases). Trimming took off 4 bases at V and 9 bases at J, with 16 bases between the two ends. Germline V gene lookup returns CDR1 SGHRS and CDR2 YFSETQ. The length of the CDR3 is 13 residues. This CDR3 reads CASSLGVQGSYTF. DNA of the CDR3: TGCGCCAGCAGCCTCGGGGTCCAGGGGAGCTACACCTTC.